This TCR beta chain was identified in a study of T-cell memory formation after mild COVID-19 (dated by TCRdb to the early 2020s). The study in broad terms: TCR sequence clusters from the two donors were found to be largely donor specific. The cohort was made up of two young adult volunteers, one female and one male, who were previously healthy. In a couple of donors, T-cell clones that expanded and contracted after mild COVID-19 were followed by sequencing TCRalpha and TCRbeta repertoires longitudinally.

This clonotype has more than one count but fewer than ten. The target of this receptor is not known. Within one base of it there is no much larger clone, and no base qualities were kept. V is reduced by 6 bases and J by 0 bases, leaving a spacing of 11 bases between them. CDR1 and CDR2, per the germline V gene (reference sequence), are LNHDA and SQIVND. Its CDR3 holds 14 amino acids, cysteine through phenylalanine. Left in the record is the CDR3 DNA by itself, 42 bases read in frame from the first base. Ficoll-Paque density gradient centrifugation was the method used to isolate PBMCs. General study outcomes and caveats: Some responding clones were detected in pre-infection memory, suggesting pre-existing cross-reactive memory T cells joined the SARS-CoV-2 response. From day 15 to 85, contracting clones showed balanced CD4/CD8 phenotypes, whereas a second wave of clones that expanded from day 15 to 37 leaned towards CD4+. Whether the second-wave clones peaking on day 37 were SARS-CoV-2 specific was not confirmed. Contracting CD4+ clones were located mainly in the CM and EM memory subsets, whereas CD8+ clones were found to be enriched in EMRA. The study included only a couple of mild cases, and larger cohorts that include severe cases with pre-infection samples were judged to be necessary.

The data were produced on an Illumina NovaSeq 6000. TCRalpha and TCRbeta cDNA libraries were constructed by 5'RACE with constant-segment primers, with sample barcodes and unique molecular identifiers being introduced. RNA was extracted from every sample with Trizol reagent. Library amplification was performed in two PCR steps, and a second sample barcode and Illumina TruSeq adapters were introduced in the second step. The libraries were sequenced on an Illumina NovaSeq using 2 x 150 bp paired-end reads. Concerning the study's data processing: The reads were demultiplexed and collapsed into UMI-guided consensus sequences using migec v1.2.7. With mixcr v2.1.11, UMI consensuses were aligned to TRA and TRB V and J templates and assembled into clonotypes. Clonotypes were classified as expanded or contracted when called significant by both edgeR and NoisET, with noise models trained on biological replicates. For edgeR calls, a false discovery rate-adjusted p below 0.01 and a log2 fold-change threshold of 1 were applied. PCA with hierarchical clustering of max-normalized trajectories of the 1000 most abundant clonotypes was used as exploratory dynamics analysis. Separately sequenced CD4+ and CD8+ repertoires were used to assign a CD4 or CD8 phenotype to each responding clone. TCRdb itself trimmed the public reads at Q25 with fastp, ran MiXCR and retained productive beta chains. CDR3 protein duplicates are merged, each entry listing the most common genes and DNA. The V and J calls were determined by TCRdb, not by the authors. The sample has a few hundred thousand distinct CDR3 sequences on record, over 9% of them singletons. The ten largest clones capture around a fifth of the sample.

The rearranged chain carries TRBV19 and TRBJ1-1, with a tentative D gene TRBD1 over 5 matching bases. Material: PBMCs or a T cell subset sorted from them (not recorded which). The receptor comes from a man in his late teens or twenties who had mild COVID-19 (a few samples of this study predate the infection). The sample titles of this study are shuffled in the database, so cell type and time point are left out; the donor was told from shared clones. CDR3 protein: CASRAGNLNTEAFF. The bases read TGTGCCAGTAGGGCAGGGAACTTGAACACTGAAGCTTTCTTT.